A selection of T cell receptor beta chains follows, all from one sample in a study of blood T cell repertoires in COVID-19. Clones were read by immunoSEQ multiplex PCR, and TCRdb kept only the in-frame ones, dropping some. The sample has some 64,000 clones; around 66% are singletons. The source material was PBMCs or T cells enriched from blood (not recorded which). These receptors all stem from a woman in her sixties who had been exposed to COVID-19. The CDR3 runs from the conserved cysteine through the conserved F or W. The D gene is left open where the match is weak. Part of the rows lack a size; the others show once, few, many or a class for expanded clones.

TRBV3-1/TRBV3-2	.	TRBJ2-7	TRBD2	CASSQMGGEQYF	TGTGCCAGCAGCCAAATGGGGGGGGAGCAGTACTTC
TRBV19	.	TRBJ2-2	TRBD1	CASSEGQGSRAVGGELFF	TGTGCCAGTAGTGAGGGACAGGGATCGAGGGCCGTTGGAGGGGAGCTGTTTTTT
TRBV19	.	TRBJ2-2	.	CASSPPVRTGELFF	TGTGCCAGTAGTCCCCCCGTCCGCACCGGGGAGCTGTTTTTT
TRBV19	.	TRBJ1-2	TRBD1	CASSTGQGGGNYGYTF	TGTGCCAGTAGTACAGGACAGGGAGGCGGTAACTATGGCTACACCTTC
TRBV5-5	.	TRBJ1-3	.	CASSLSAGNTIYF	TGTGCCAGCAGCTTGTCAGCTGGAAACACCATATATTTT
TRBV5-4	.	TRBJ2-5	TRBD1	CASSYRQGLETQYF	TGTGCCAGCAGCTACCGACAGGGTTTGGAGACCCAGTACTTC
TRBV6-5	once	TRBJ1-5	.	CASGLVGQGSQPQHF	TGTGCCAGCGGCCTGGTTGGGCAGGGGTCTCAGCCCCAGCATTTT
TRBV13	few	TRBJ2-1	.	CASSPPRRGPSTSYNEQFF	TGTGCCAGCAGTCCCCCCCGCAGGGGCCCATCTACTTCCTACAATGAGCAGTTCTTC
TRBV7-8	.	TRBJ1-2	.	CASSLDPARTNYGYTF	TGTGCCAGCAGCTTAGACCCCGCCAGAACTAACTATGGCTACACCTTC
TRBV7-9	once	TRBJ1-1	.	CASSLAGEAGAFF	TGTGCCAGCAGCTTAGCCGGGGAGGCCGGAGCTTTCTTT
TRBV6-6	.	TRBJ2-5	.	CASRRGETQYF	TGTGCCAGCAGGAGAGGAGAGACCCAGTACTTC
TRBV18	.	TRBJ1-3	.	CASSPETGSGNTIYF	TGTGCCAGCTCACCAGAAACAGGCTCTGGAAACACCATATATTTT
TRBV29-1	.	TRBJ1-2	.	CSVEPPRGRGGYTF	TGCAGCGTTGAACCCCCACGCGGACGGGGTGGCTACACCTTC
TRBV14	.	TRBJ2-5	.	CASSQQVGETQYF	TGTGCCAGCAGCCAGCAGGTAGGAGAGACCCAGTACTTC
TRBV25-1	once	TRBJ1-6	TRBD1	CASHRGHNSPLHF	TGTGCCAGCCACAGGGGGCATAATTCACCCCTCCACTTT
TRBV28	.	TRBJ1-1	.	CASSLAQANMNTEAFF	TGTGCCAGCAGTTTAGCCCAGGCGAACATGAACACTGAAGCTTTCTTT
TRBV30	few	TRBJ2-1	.	CAWSVSPADNEQFF	TGTGCCTGGAGTGTGAGCCCAGCGGACAATGAGCAGTTCTTC
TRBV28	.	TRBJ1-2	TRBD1	CASSSGQGYGYTF	TGTGCCAGCAGTTCTGGACAGGGCTATGGCTACACCTTC
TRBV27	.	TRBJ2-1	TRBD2	CASSLLGLADYNEQFF	TGTGCCAGCAGTTTGTTGGGACTAGCGGATTACAATGAGCAGTTCTTC
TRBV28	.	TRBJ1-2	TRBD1	CASSSNRGSSTYHGYTF	TGTGCCAGCAGTTCGAACAGGGGGTCCTCCACATACCATGGCTACACCTTC